The clone carrying this T cell receptor beta chain has ten or more counts. Its matching antigen is unknown. The CDR3 has 14 residues. V lost 5 bases and J lost 4, with 12 bases in between. CDR1 SGHNT and CDR2 YENEEA come from the germline V gene. TCR beta CDR3 regions were amplified from RNA. Using the HTBI primer set, a first-round RT-PCR was run on the TCR CDR3. Using its own MiXCR run on the multiplex PCR reads, TCRdb lists one record per CDR3 protein. The data show about 700,000 distinct CDR3 sequences, with 14% seen just once and roughly 10% held by the top ten. This entry is derived from a study of T cells in Graves' hyperthyroidism and ophthalmopathy. Background on the study: Peripheral blood was taken when the disease was first diagnosed, before any treatment began.

Overall study results and limits: A model built on 13 V-J features separated ophthalmopathy from stable hyperthyroidism.

Specimen: blood. This clonotype was sampled from a woman under 30 with Graves' hyperthyroidism. This rearrangement joins TRBV11-3 to TRBJ2-1; D is possibly TRBD1 (6 bases). In DNA form, the CDR3 reads TGTGCCAGCAGCCACATGGACAGTTACAATGAGCAGTTCTTC. Protein: CASSHMDSYNEQFF.